This passage covers 23 T cell receptor beta chains from one sample sequenced in a study of CD8 T cells in ankylosing spondylitis. Findings of the study overall: For ankylosing spondylitis blood, a TCR beta motif of seven to nine highly homologous variants appeared characteristic.

No antigens are known for them. Each CDR3 protein is one row after TCRdb ran MiXCR on the 5' RACE reads. The sample has fewer than 500,000 distinct CDR3 sequences; roughly a quarter are singletons. The material sequenced was blood, either unsorted or a sorted T cell fraction (not recorded which). Source of these receptors: a male donor with ankylosing spondylitis.

This clonotype showed up just a few times. V and J are TRBV29-1 and TRBJ1-1; the match to TRBD1 covers 8 bases. Unmatched junction bases numbered 5, after V lost 6 bases and J lost 2 bases. The V gene's germline CDR1 is SQVTM and CDR2 ANQGSEA. This CDR3 comprises 13 residues. CDR3 DNA: TGCAGCGTGCGACAGGGGCCCAACACTGAAGCTTTCTTT. It specifies CSVRQGPNTEAFF.

The chain links TRBV20-1 to TRBJ1-5; D ambiguous. Trimming pared 4 bases from V and 2 bases from J, leaving 6 bases between. Germline V gene sequence: CDR1 DFQATT, CDR2 SNEGSKA (reference sequence). This CDR3 has 12 amino acids. The CDR3 DNA sequence: TGCAGTGCTACGTGGGGCAATCAGCCCCAGCATTTT. Encoded protein: CSATWGNQPQHF.

The chain carries TRBV6-1 and TRBJ2-1, with a tentative D call TRBD1 (6 bases). The CDR3 totals 15 residues. Germline CDR1 and CDR2: MNHNS and SASEGT. V was clipped by 2 bases and J by 2 bases, with 10 bases between them. CDR3 amino acids: CASSEMGHTYNEQFF. The CDR3 region has the DNA TGTGCCAGCAGTGAAATGGGACACACCTACAATGAGCAGTTCTTC.

This clonotype showed up just a few times. This chain links TRBV20-1 with TRBJ1-1; D gene ambiguous. Deletions cut 5 bases from V and 4 bases from J, with 8 bases between. Germline CDR1 is DFQATT and CDR2 is SNEGSKA (reference sequence). The CDR3 length is 11 residues. DNA for the CDR3: TGCAGTGCTCCTCAGTTCACTGAAGCTTTCTTT. Amino acid sequence: CSAPQFTEAFF.

This clonotype was detected ten times or more. The chain has TRBV25-1 and TRBJ2-5, with D uncertain. Trimming took 5 bases from V and 4 from J, leaving 2 bases between them. CDR3 length: 10 amino acids. Germline V CDR1 and CDR2: MGHDK, SYGVNS. CDR3 loop: CASSRETQYF. The CDR3 coding sequence is TGTGCCAGCAGTAGAGAGACCCAGTACTTC. The full variable domain, its missing parts supplied by reference TRBV25-1 and TRBJ2-5, is EADIYQTPRYLVIGTGKKITLECSQTMGHDKMYWYQQDPGMELHLIHYSYGVNSTEKGDLSSESTVSRIRTEHFPLTLESARPSHTSQYLCASSRETQYFGPGTRLLVL.

V and J are TRBV11-3 and TRBJ2-5; TRBD1 agrees at 7 bases. Germline V gives CDR1 SGHNT, CDR2 YENEEA. The CDR3 extends over 15 amino acids. J gave up 5 bases and V 5 bases, and 11 bases lay outside the gene matches. This CDR3 is CASSRGGRGWETQYF. The CDR3 DNA reads as TGTGCCAGCAGCCGAGGGGGCAGGGGATGGGAGACCCAGTACTTC.

About this clonotype: One junction end does not reproduce the germline sequence, and a read error may be involved. The chain uses TRBV12-3 or TRBV12-4 and TRBJ2-5, with D maybe TRBD1 (6 bases). The CDR3 spans 15 residues. CDR3 nucleotide sequence: TGTGCCAGCGGTTTCGGCAGGGGCGGTTTGGAGACCCAGTACTTC. It encodes CASGFGRGGLETQYF.

The chain combines TRBV6-1 with TRBJ2-7; the match to TRBD1 covers 7 bases. V was clipped by 7 bases and J by 8 bases; unmatched bases: 17. CDR1 is MNHNS and CDR2 is SASEGT in the germline V gene. The CDR3 spans 15 residues. The CDR3: CASTKLTGQLVKQYF. The CDR3 nucleotides are TGTGCCAGCACCAAATTGACGGGACAGTTGGTCAAGCAGTACTTC.

V gene TRBV2 combines with J gene TRBJ2-3; 7 nucleotides line up with TRBD1. The CDR3 extends over 14 amino acids. Unmatched junction bases numbered 5, after V lost 4 bases and J lost 4 bases. Germline lookup yields CDR1 SNHLY and CDR2 FYNNEI. The CDR3 here is CASSARQGADTQYF. DNA of the CDR3: TGTGCCAGCAGTGCACGGCAGGGGGCAGATACGCAGTATTTT.

A few counts support this clonotype. The chain combines TRBV12-3 or TRBV12-4 with TRBJ2-3; D gene unclear. The CDR3 has 14 residues. V gave up 4 bases and J gave up 1 base, with 9 bases separating them. Written as DNA, the CDR3 is TGTGCCAGCAGTTCGCGGACCCGCACAGATACGCAGTATTTT. The encoded protein is CASSSRTRTDTQYF.

V usage is TRBV19 and J usage is TRBJ2-1, with D tentatively TRBD1 (5 bases). Per germline, CDR1 LNHDA and CDR2 SQIVND (reference sequence). The V end was cut by 7 bases, the J end by 0 bases, with 16 bases between. CDR3 length: 16 residues. The chain's CDR3 is CASKEQGSSSYNEQFF. The CDR3 bases are TGTGCCAGTAAAGAGCAGGGATCCAGCTCCTACAATGAGCAGTTCTTC.

This clonotype was found a few times. Relative to the germline gene, one junction end is altered; a read error may explain this. V is TRBV7-2 and J is TRBJ2-5, with D tentatively TRBD1 or TRBD2 (5 bases each). CDR3 length equals 15 residues. CDR1 SGHTA and CDR2 FQGNSA come from the germline V gene. The CDR3 DNA follows: TGTGCCACCAGCTCCTACCCGGGACCGCGGGAGACCCAGTACTTC. Translation gives CATSSYPGPRETQYF.

This clonotype was detected a few times. The J gene is TRBJ2-7, the V gene TRBV20-1; 7 bases agree with TRBD1. Germline V lookup: CDR1 DFQATT, CDR2 SNEGSKA (reference sequence). V was clipped by 4 bases and J by 3 bases; unmatched bases: 12. This CDR3 spans 15 amino acids. CDR3 loop: CSANSKRTGSYEQYF. Written as DNA, the CDR3 is TGCAGTGCTAATTCAAAACGGACAGGAAGCTACGAGCAGTACTTC.

The chain links TRBV29-1 to TRBJ2-7; D might be TRBD2 (5 bases). V lost 6 bases and J 3 bases, leaving 15 bases between the germline ends. The germline gives CDR1 SQVTM, CDR2 ANQGSEA. The CDR3 spans 13 residues. Written as DNA, the CDR3 is TGCAGCGTCCGCCCCTCGGGGAACTACGAGCAGTACTTC. Residues: CSVRPSGNYEQYF.

This sequence joins TRBV24-1 and TRBJ2-1; 9 bases match TRBD2. Unmatched junction bases numbered 8, after V lost 4 bases and J lost 8 bases. CDR3 size: 15 residues. CDR1 KGHDR and CDR2 SFDVKD come from the germline V gene. This chain's CDR3 is CATSDPGTSNHEQFF. As DNA, the CDR3 is TGTGCCACCAGTGACCCCGGGACTAGCAACCATGAGCAGTTCTTC.

This clonotype came up a few times. The chain combines TRBV10-3 with TRBJ2-3; 11 nucleotides match TRBD2. Germline V gene sequence: CDR1 ENHRY, CDR2 SYGVKD. The CDR3 runs to 15 residues. The ends lost 5 bases at V and 2 bases at J; junction bases unmatched: 3. The CDR3 coding sequence is TGTGCCATCAGTCGACTAGCGGGGAACACAGATACGCAGTATTTT. Its protein is CAISRLAGNTDTQYF.

This clonotype was recorded once. V and J are TRBV20-1 and TRBJ2-7, with TRBD2 identical over 8 bases. The germline V gene has CDR1 DFQATT and CDR2 SNEGSKA (reference sequence). V was clipped by 3 bases and J by 2 bases; unmatched bases: 3. The CDR3 is 13 amino acids. In DNA form, the CDR3 reads TGCAGTGCTAGCGGGAGGGCCCCCTACGAGCAGTACTTC. This gives the protein CSASGRAPYEQYF.

The chain recombines TRBV12-3 or TRBV12-4 with TRBJ2-1; TRBD2 aligns across 9 bases. After removal of 4 bases from V and 6 bases from J, the junction contained 10 bases not matched to a gene. CDR3 length: 16 residues. Here the CDR3 DNA reads TGTGCCAGCAGTTCCCCCTGGGGCGGGAGGGGCAATGAGCAGTTCTTC. Translating gives CASSSPWGGRGNEQFF.

The CDR3 nucleotides read TGCGCCAGCAGCCAAGCAAAGACTAGCGGGAGTGAAGAGACCCAGTACTTC. Its translation is CASSQAKTSGSEETQYF. The rearrangement uses TRBV4-1 and TRBJ2-5; 12 positions agree with TRBD2. The CDR3 covers 17 residues. Germline CDR1 is MGHRA and CDR2 is YSYEKL. After removal of 1 base from V and 3 bases from J, the junction contained 6 bases not matched to a gene.

The chain couples TRBV5-1 to TRBJ2-3; the match to TRBD1 covers 7 bases. V trimming: 3 bases; J trimming: 14 bases; junction bases outside the gene matches: 12. CDR1 is SGHRS and CDR2 is YFSETQ in the germline V gene. The CDR3 runs to 13 residues. The CDR3 is CASSSAQGSAGYF. The CDR3 DNA reads as TGCGCCAGCAGCTCGGCACAGGGGTCCGCAGGGTATTTT.

This clonotype was counted only a few times. This sequence joins TRBV7-2 and TRBJ2-1; tentative D call: TRBD1 (6 bases). The CDR3 totals 15 residues. Germline V gene sequence: CDR1 SGHTA, CDR2 FQGNSA. V was pared by 4 bases and J by 8 bases, with 18 bases between. The CDR3 is CASSSQGGGVYEQFF. CDR3 sequence (DNA): TGTGCCAGCAGCTCCCAAGGGGGTGGGGTATATGAGCAGTTCTTC.

This clonotype turned up a few times. CDR3 loop: CASSSRPHTGELFF. DNA for the CDR3: TGTGCCAGCAGCTCCCGTCCGCACACCGGGGAGCTGTTTTTT. The chain recombines TRBV7-9 with TRBJ2-2; D is unresolved. V was clipped by 4 bases and J by 3 bases, with 9 bases between them. There are 14 residues in the CDR3. The germline V gene encodes CDR1 SEHNR and CDR2 FQNEAQ (reference sequence).

This clonotype was counted only a few times. The chain carries TRBV11-2 and TRBJ2-1, with TRBD1 matching 10 bases. The CDR3 has 15 amino acids. V lost 1 base to trimming and J lost 12 bases; unmatched junction nucleotides: 9. Germline V gene sequence: CDR1 SGHAT, CDR2 FQNNGV. CDR3 region: CASSLVGQGGVRQFF. The CDR3 coding sequence is TGTGCCAGCAGCTTAGTTGGACAGGGGGGTGTCCGGCAGTTCTTC.